A selection of T cell receptor beta chains follows, all from one sample in a study of neoadjuvant anti-PD-1 for oral cavity cancer. Using immunoSEQ multiplex PCR, the repertoire was profiled, and TCRdb retains in-frame clones only, with some absent. Among roughly 13,000 clones, approximately 80% were seen once, and the ten largest hold nearly 3%. Sequences were derived from PBMCs, sampled before nivolumab (anti-PD-1) treatment. Receptors were obtained from a person aged 35-79 years with oral cavity squamous cell carcinoma. CDR3s include the opening cysteine and the closing phenylalanine or tryptophan. The D gene is left open where the match is weak. A clone size is listed for some rows: how often the clone was seen (once, few, many), or a class if it is expanded.

v_call: TRBV9; d_call: .; clone_size: .; j_call: TRBJ1-2; cdr3_nt: TGTGCCAGCAGCCGAGTAAGGGGGTTTCGGTATGGCTACACCTTC; cdr3_aa: CASSRVRGFRYGYTF
v_call: TRBV11-2; d_call: .; clone_size: .; j_call: TRBJ2-1; cdr3_nt: TGTGCCAGCAGCTTAGCGGGGGGCTCCAATGAGCAGTTCTTC; cdr3_aa: CASSLAGGSNEQFF
v_call: TRBV28; d_call: .; clone_size: .; j_call: TRBJ1-1; cdr3_nt: TGTGCCAGCAGTCCCCACACTGAAGCTTTCTTT; cdr3_aa: CASSPHTEAFF
v_call: TRBV11-3; d_call: TRBD1; clone_size: .; j_call: TRBJ1-4; cdr3_nt: TGTGCCAGCAGCAACCGAGCCCCCGGGACAGGGGGCCGGACTAATGAAAAACTGTTTTTT; cdr3_aa: CASSNRAPGTGGRTNEKLFF
v_call: TRBV25-1; d_call: TRBD2; clone_size: .; j_call: TRBJ2-5; cdr3_nt: TGTGCCTCCTCACGAGCGGGGGGGGAAGAGACCCAGTACTTC; cdr3_aa: CASSRAGGEETQYF
v_call: TRBV5-4; d_call: TRBD1; clone_size: .; j_call: TRBJ1-2; cdr3_nt: TGTGCCAGCAGCCGAGACAGGGGAGGGTTCGGCTACACCTTC; cdr3_aa: CASSRDRGGFGYTF
v_call: TRBV11-2; d_call: .; clone_size: .; j_call: TRBJ1-1; cdr3_nt: TGTGCCAGCAGCTTAGAACCGGGAATGAACACTGAAGCTTTCTTT; cdr3_aa: CASSLEPGMNTEAFF
v_call: TRBV29-1; d_call: .; clone_size: .; j_call: TRBJ2-7; cdr3_nt: TGCAGCGTGAGTATTCAGGGGAACGAGCAGTACTTC; cdr3_aa: CSVSIQGNEQYF
v_call: TRBV2; d_call: TRBD1; clone_size: few; j_call: TRBJ1-5; cdr3_nt: TGTGCCAGCAAGGACAGGGGGTTCGATCAGCCCCAGCATTTT; cdr3_aa: CASKDRGFDQPQHF
v_call: TRBV15; d_call: .; clone_size: .; j_call: TRBJ1-2; cdr3_nt: TGTGCCACCAGCAGAGATAAGGGGCGCAGATGGTTAGGTGGCTACACCTTC; cdr3_aa: CATSRDKGRRWLGGYTF
v_call: TRBV4-1; d_call: .; clone_size: .; j_call: TRBJ2-5; cdr3_nt: TGCGCCAGCAGCCAAGGAACGGCACAGCAAGAGACCCAGTACTTC; cdr3_aa: CASSQGTAQQETQYF
v_call: TRBV11-2; d_call: .; clone_size: .; j_call: TRBJ1-2; cdr3_nt: TGTGCCAGCAGCTTAAGGCAGGATGGCTACACCTTC; cdr3_aa: CASSLRQDGYTF
v_call: TRBV6-1; d_call: .; clone_size: .; j_call: TRBJ1-5; cdr3_nt: TGTGCCAGCAGTGACCATCAGCCCCAGCATTTT; cdr3_aa: CASSDHQPQHF
v_call: TRBV19; d_call: .; clone_size: once; j_call: TRBJ2-7; cdr3_nt: TGTGCCAGTAGTAAACAGAGTACCTCCTACGAGCAGTACTTC; cdr3_aa: CASSKQSTSYEQYF
v_call: TRBV6-5; d_call: .; clone_size: .; j_call: TRBJ1-5; cdr3_nt: TGTGCCAGCAGTTACTCGAGGGAGATCAATCAGCCCCAGCATTTT; cdr3_aa: CASSYSREINQPQHF
v_call: TRBV2; d_call: .; clone_size: .; j_call: TRBJ1-4; cdr3_nt: TGTGCCAGCGCCGGGTCGTCAACTAATGAAAAACTGTTTTTT; cdr3_aa: CASAGSSTNEKLFF
v_call: TRBV7-9; d_call: TRBD1; clone_size: .; j_call: TRBJ1-2; cdr3_nt: TGTGCCAGCAGTCCCCGGCCCGGACAGGGGGCCCCCCGTAACTATGGCTACACCTTC; cdr3_aa: CASSPRPGQGAPRNYGYTF
v_call: TRBV30; d_call: .; clone_size: .; j_call: TRBJ1-4; cdr3_nt: TGTGCCTGGAGTACTGTGGACAGTTCGTGGGAAAAACTGTTTTTT; cdr3_aa: CAWSTVDSSWEKLFF